In its sample, the clone carrying this T cell receptor (beta chain) was seen a few times. Its antigen is currently unknown. Germline lookup yields CDR1 DFQATT and CDR2 SNEGSKA (reference sequence). The CDR3 spans 15 residues. The ends lost 4 bases at V and 5 bases at J; junction bases unmatched: 11. TCRdb used MiXCR to reprocess the 5' RACE reads, holding one entry per CDR3 protein. This sample has approximately 260,000 distinct CDR3 sequences, with 10% to 15% found just once. This entry belongs to a study of T cells after yellow fever vaccination. Study-wide points: Among primary-vaccination clones, most reappeared after the booster, at almost 98% for CD4 and 88% for CD8.

V and J are TRBV20-1 and TRBJ2-3; 8 bases agree with TRBD2. This sequence was found in a man aged 25-40 years who received the YFV17D yellow fever vaccine. The specimen was CD4+ T cells sorted from PBMCs, collected 45 days after the yellow fever booster vaccination. CDR3 sequence (DNA): TGCAGTGCTAATCACCCTAATAGCGGGAAAGATACGCAGTATTTT. Its translation: CSANHPNSGKDTQYF.